A single sample gave rise to the 2 T cell receptor beta chains below, sequenced in a study of blood T cell repertoires in COVID-19. The method was immunoSEQ multiplex PCR; TCRdb's version includes in-frame clones alone and lacks a portion of them. The sample has approximately 130,000 clones; more than 70% are singletons. Sample: peripheral blood. Receptor source: a human donor in a cohort sampled during active COVID-19.

The chain couples TRBV5-1 to TRBJ1-2, with D perhaps matching TRBD1 (5 bases). CDR3 length equals 13 residues. Germline V gene sequence: CDR1 SGHRS, CDR2 YFSETQ. V was clipped by 3 bases and J by 6 bases, with 12 bases between them. In nucleotides, the CDR3 is TGCGCCAGCAGCTCCAGCAGGGATGATGGCTACACCTTC. This sequence encodes CASSSSRDDGYTF.

The CDR3 bases are TGTGCCAGCAGCCAATTGGGGGGGGACTACGAGCAGTACTTC. Its translation: CASSQLGGDYEQYF. V and J are TRBV14 and TRBJ2-7, with 7 bases aligning to TRBD2. V gave up 2 bases and J gave up 3 bases; unmatched junction bases: 4. Germline V gene sequence: CDR1 SGHDN, CDR2 FVKESK. This CDR3 spans 14 amino acids.